Below, 26 T cell receptor beta chains from the same sample are listed, as sequenced in a study of graft-versus-host responses after intestinal transplantation. The assay was immunoSEQ multiplex PCR, and TCRdb's table has in-frame clones only and misses some. The profile shows more than 9,500 clones, around 30% of them singletons. The plating included some 200,000 irradiated, violet-dye-labeled stimulator cells together with some 200,000 CFSE-labeled responder cells. Here the sequenced sample was alloreactive CD8+ T cells from a mixed lymphocyte reaction culture, taken before intestinal transplant. Indicated subset: CFSE-low proliferating T cells sorted from roughly 6-day pre-transplant mixed lymphocyte reaction (GvH or HvG direction). Every receptor here comes from a human patient who received an intestinal transplant.

The V and J genes are TRBV4-1 and TRBJ1-2; TRBD1 agrees at 8 bases. Germline loops: CDR1 MGHRA, CDR2 YSYEKL. The CDR3 runs 15 residues. The trim removed 4 bases at V and 5 bases at J, leaving 9 bases unmatched. This CDR3 reads CASSPGQGPGYGYTF. The CDR3 region has the DNA TGCGCCAGCAGCCCTGGACAGGGACCAGGGTATGGCTACACCTTC.

The chain links TRBV5-8 to TRBJ1-1; tentatively, D is TRBD1 (5 bases). Trimming took off 4 bases at V and 7 bases at J, with 17 bases between the two ends. The germline V gene has CDR1 SGHTS and CDR2 YDEGEE. This CDR3 has 14 residues. DNA of the CDR3: TGTGCCAGCAGCCTGCTGACACGGGGGTATGAAGCTTTCTTT. Translation: CASSLLTRGYEAFF.

A few counts support this clone. This chain joins TRBV7-9 and TRBJ2-5; tentative D call: TRBD2 (6 bases). This CDR3 is built from 15 residues. V lost 5 bases, J lost 5 bases, and 18 bases lay in between. Germline CDR1 and CDR2: SEHNR and FQNEAQ (reference sequence). The CDR3 protein is CASSSTGSGTETQYF. The CDR3 bases are TGTGCCAGCAGCAGCACCGGGTCCGGGACTGAGACCCAGTACTTC. The full variable domain, its missing parts supplied by reference TRBV7-9 and TRBJ2-5, is DTGVSQNPRHKITKRGQNVTFRCDPISEHNRLYWYRQTLGQGPEFLTYFQNEAQLEKSRLLSDRFSAERPKGSFSTLEIQRTEQGDSAMYLCASSSTGSGTETQYFGPGTRLLVL.

The rearrangement links TRBV2 to TRBJ1-2, with a possible D match to TRBD1 (6 bases). The CDR3 has 15 amino acids. Germline CDR1 is SNHLY and CDR2 is FYNNEI. The V gene lost 3 bases and the J gene lost 6 bases, with 17 bases spanning the gap. CDR3 sequence (DNA): TGTGCCAGCAGTGATTTGGGTGGGCAGGGGAATGGCTACACCTTC. It codes for CASSDLGGQGNGYTF.

This chain uses TRBV18 with TRBJ1-3; TRBD1 is a possible D gene (5 bases). Germline CDR1 reads KGHSH; CDR2 reads LQKENI. The CDR3 extends over 13 amino acids. With 8 bases removed from V and 2 bases from J, the gap between germline ends came to 10 bases. The CDR3 DNA sequence: TGTGCCAGCCCGGGGGAAGCTGGAAACACCATATATTTT. Amino acids: CASPGEAGNTIYF.

By share, this clone ranks as medium-sized. The chain links TRBV4-1 to TRBJ2-7; perhaps TRBD2 as D (5 bases). CDR1 is MGHRA and CDR2 is YSYEKL in the germline V gene. CDR3 size: 14 residues. V shed 1 base and J shed 5 bases, with 12 bases lying between them. Written as DNA, the CDR3 is TGCGCCAGCAGCCAAGGGCCGGGGTGGGACGAGCAGTACTTC. Translated: CASSQGPGWDEQYF.

The table lists this clone with a few counts. The rearrangement links TRBV6-1 to TRBJ1-3; 7 bases align to TRBD1. The CDR3 consists of 15 residues. Germline values: CDR1 MNHNS, CDR2 SASEGT. J gave up 2 bases and V 3 bases, and 4 bases lay outside the gene matches. CDR3 DNA: TGTGCCAGCAGTGAGTGGAGGGGGCCTGGAAACACCATATATTTT. It is translated as CASSEWRGPGNTIYF.

This sequence joins TRBV19 and TRBJ2-5; D is perhaps TRBD1 (5 bases). The J call is uncertain, as TRBJ2-7 better fits the DNA end. The CDR3 is 15 residues long. Germline assignment: CDR1 LNHDA and CDR2 SQIVND (reference sequence). The CDR3 coding sequence is TGTGCCAGTAGTATAGATGGGGCAGGGATTAACGAGCAGTACTTC. This codes for CASSIDGAGINEQYF.

This clone is medium-sized (0.01 to 0.1%) by share. The V gene is TRBV4-1, the J gene TRBJ1-3; D is undetermined. Per the germline V gene, CDR1 is MGHRA and CDR2 is YSYEKL. V was cut by 0 bases and J by 4 bases, with 16 bases left in between. The CDR3 consists of 17 residues. CDR3 region: CASSQDPPVAPGNTIYF. The CDR3 DNA reads as TGCGCCAGCAGCCAAGATCCCCCTGTGGCCCCCGGAAACACCATATATTTT.

This clone was seen a few times. The chain carries TRBV5-1 and TRBJ2-2; the match to TRBD1 covers 7 bases. Germline V gives CDR1 SGHRS, CDR2 YFSETQ. V was clipped by 3 bases and J by 0 bases; unmatched bases: 8. The CDR3 contains 17 residues. CDR3 loop: CASSSERDSPNTGELFF. In DNA, the CDR3 is TGCGCCAGCAGCTCCGAACGGGACAGCCCGAACACCGGGGAGCTGTTTTTT.

Only a few counts were recorded for this clone. The chain is built from TRBV5-6 and TRBJ2-7; a weak D match, TRBD2 (5 bases). The CDR3 contains 14 residues. With 4 bases removed from V and 0 bases from J, the gap between germline ends came to 11 bases. Germline CDR1 reads SGHDT; CDR2 reads YYEEEE. CDR3 nucleotides: TGTGCCAGCAGCCCAGCGGAAAGCTCCTACGAGCAGTACTTC. As protein: CASSPAESSYEQYF.

This clone turned up a few times. The chain combines TRBV20-1 with TRBJ1-2; possibly TRBD1 for D (5 bases). V was trimmed by 6 bases and J by 4 bases, leaving 9 bases between them. The length of the CDR3 is 11 residues. Germline CDR1 reads DFQATT; CDR2 reads SNEGSKA (reference sequence). The CDR3, as DNA: TGCAGTGCGGAGGGGAGCTATGGCTACACCTTC. It yields the protein CSAEGSYGYTF.

The V call is TRBV15, the J call TRBJ2-7, with 7 bases that match TRBD2. CDR1 is LNHNV and CDR2 is YYDKDF in the germline V gene (reference sequence). The CDR3 extends over 15 amino acids. Germline trimming cut 3 bases from V and 3 bases from J; bases unmatched to any gene: 8. CDR3: CATSSSASGYYEQYF. The CDR3 region has the DNA TGTGCCACCAGCAGTAGTGCTAGCGGTTACTACGAGCAGTACTTC.

This clone was picked up one time. This rearrangement joins TRBV7-9 to TRBJ2-5, with 8 nucleotides matching TRBD1. Judging by the DNA end, TRBJ2-7 fits better; the J call may be wrong. Germline V gene sequence: CDR1 SEHNR, CDR2 FQNEAQ (reference sequence). The CDR3 spans 14 residues. The CDR3 DNA reads as TGTGCCAGCAGCCCGACAGGGGAAACCTACGAGCAGTACTTC. Translated: CASSPTGETYEQYF.

This clone has only a few counts. The V call is TRBV7-9, the J call TRBJ1-1; no clear D gene. Germline V gene lookup returns CDR1 SEHNR and CDR2 FQNEAQ (reference sequence). V was trimmed by 3 bases and J by 4 bases, leaving 9 bases between them. This CDR3 is 13 amino acids long. The CDR3 spells CASSFSGPTEAFF. The CDR3 DNA is TGTGCCAGCAGCTTCTCAGGCCCCACTGAAGCTTTCTTT.

The chain links TRBV5-6 to TRBJ2-7; D is ambiguous. Germline loops: CDR1 SGHDT, CDR2 YYEEEE. V lost 0 bases and J lost 7, with 14 bases in between. The CDR3 has 14 amino acids. The CDR3 is CASSLVSTAEEQYF. The CDR3 bases are TGTGCCAGCAGCTTGGTTAGCACGGCCGAGGAGCAGTACTTC.

This clone counts as medium-sized. The chain recombines TRBV6-5 with TRBJ2-3, with D maybe TRBD2 (7 bases). Germline V gives CDR1 MNHEY, CDR2 SVGAGI. Trimming took off 1 base at V and 2 bases at J, with 10 bases between the two ends. The CDR3 spans 15 residues. CDR3: CASSYFGGHTDTQYF. The CDR3 bases are TGTGCCAGCAGTTACTTCGGGGGGCACACAGATACGCAGTATTTT.

V gene TRBV19 combines with J gene TRBJ1-2, with unresolved D. CDR1 is LNHDA, CDR2 SQIVND, per germline (reference sequence). Deletions cut 4 bases from V and 11 bases from J, with 14 bases between. The length of the CDR3 is 12 residues. The CDR3 sequence is CASSTPPYRYTF. CDR3 in DNA: TGTGCCAGTAGTACCCCCCCCTATCGGTACACCTTC.

This clone was counted between two and nine times. The chain links TRBV6-5 to TRBJ1-6; possibly TRBD1 for D (5 bases). CDR3 length equals 14 residues. Deletions cut 4 bases from V and 6 bases from J, with 10 bases between. Germline V gives CDR1 MNHEY, CDR2 SVGAGI. The CDR3 spells CASSSGRANSPLHF. Written as DNA, the CDR3 is TGTGCCAGCAGTTCGGGCAGGGCTAATTCACCCCTCCACTTT.

The CDR3 DNA sequence: TGTGCCAGCAGCCCCGGGACTGAAGCTTTCTTT. It codes for CASSPGTEAFF. The chain joins TRBV7-9 to TRBJ1-1; D uncertain. Trimming removed 5 bases from V and 5 bases from J, with 6 bases in between. Germline V gene lookup returns CDR1 SEHNR and CDR2 FQNEAQ (reference sequence). The CDR3 sequence is 11 residues long.

V gene TRBV6-4 combines with J gene TRBJ2-2, with 12 nucleotides matching TRBD2. Per germline, CDR1 MRHNA and CDR2 SNTAGT. The V and J ends lost 3 bases and 4 bases, in that order; junction bases with no gene match: 0. The CDR3 loop spans 15 amino acids. The CDR3 DNA is TGTGCCAGCAGTGAACTAGCGGGGGGCACCGGGGAGCTGTTTTTT. It translates to CASSELAGGTGELFF.

Written as DNA, the CDR3 is TGTGCCAGCCGGAAGCGGGGGGGCGTCACCTTGGGCACAGATACGCAGTATTTT. Translation: CASRKRGGVTLGTDTQYF. The rearrangement joins TRBV27 to TRBJ2-3; 10 bases line up with TRBD2. The CDR3 sequence is 18 residues long. V dropped 8 bases and J dropped 1; count of bases not matched to a gene: 15. Germline values: CDR1 MNHEY, CDR2 SMNVEV (reference sequence).

V usage is TRBV29-1 and J usage is TRBJ2-2, with unresolved D. This CDR3 spans 10 amino acids. V gave up 5 bases and J gave up 6 bases, with 4 bases separating them. Germline CDR1 SQVTM, CDR2 ANQGSEA. This CDR3 is CSVRAGELFF. Written as DNA, the CDR3 is TGCAGCGTTCGGGCCGGGGAGCTGTTTTTT.

This clone was recorded a few times. This sequence joins TRBV19 and TRBJ1-1; D not resolved. Deletions cut 5 bases from V and 0 bases from J, with 7 bases between. The CDR3 is made up of 13 amino acids. Germline V lookup: CDR1 LNHDA, CDR2 SQIVND (reference sequence). CDR3 in amino acids: CASSPGMNTEAFF. The DNA for the CDR3 is TGTGCCAGTAGTCCGGGGATGAACACTGAAGCTTTCTTT.

By share, this clone counts as medium-sized. V usage is TRBV6-6 and J usage is TRBJ2-5; D gene uncertain. The length of the CDR3 is 12 residues. Germline V CDR1 and CDR2: MNHNY, SVGAGI (reference sequence). Trimming shortened V by 5 bases and J by 1 base, and 5 bases separated the two germline ends. CDR3 region: CASSLLQETQYF. As DNA, the CDR3 is TGTGCCAGCAGTCTACTCCAAGAGACCCAGTACTTC.

This clone has a handful of counts. The rearrangement uses TRBV5-5 and TRBJ1-1; no clear D. V gave up 0 bases and J gave up 4 bases, with 7 bases separating them. Germline-derived CDR1 and CDR2 are SGHKS and YYEKEE (reference sequence). CDR3 length: 13 amino acids. CDR3 region: CASSLDPSTEAFF. CDR3 nucleotide sequence: TGTGCCAGCAGCTTGGACCCCAGCACTGAAGCTTTCTTT.